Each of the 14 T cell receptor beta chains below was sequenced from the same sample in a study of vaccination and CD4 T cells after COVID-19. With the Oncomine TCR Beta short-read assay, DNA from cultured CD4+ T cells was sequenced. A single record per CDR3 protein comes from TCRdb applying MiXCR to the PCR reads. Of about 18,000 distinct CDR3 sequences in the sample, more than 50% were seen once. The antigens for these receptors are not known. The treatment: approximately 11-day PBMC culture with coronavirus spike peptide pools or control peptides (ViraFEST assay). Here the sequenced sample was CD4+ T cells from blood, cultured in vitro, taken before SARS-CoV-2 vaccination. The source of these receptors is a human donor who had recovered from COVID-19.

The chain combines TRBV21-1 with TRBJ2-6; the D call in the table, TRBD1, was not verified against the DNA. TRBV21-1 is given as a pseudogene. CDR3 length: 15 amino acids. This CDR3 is CANREGGAGANVLTF. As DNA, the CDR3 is TGTGCCAACAGAGAAGGGGGCGCTGGGGCCAACGTCCTGACTTTC.

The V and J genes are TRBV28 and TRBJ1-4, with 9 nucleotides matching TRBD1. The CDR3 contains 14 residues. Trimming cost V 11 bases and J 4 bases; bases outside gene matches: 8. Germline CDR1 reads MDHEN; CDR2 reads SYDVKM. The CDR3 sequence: CASLEGQGNEKLFF. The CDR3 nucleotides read TGTGCCTCTCTAGAGGGACAGGGTAATGAAAAACTGTTTTTT.

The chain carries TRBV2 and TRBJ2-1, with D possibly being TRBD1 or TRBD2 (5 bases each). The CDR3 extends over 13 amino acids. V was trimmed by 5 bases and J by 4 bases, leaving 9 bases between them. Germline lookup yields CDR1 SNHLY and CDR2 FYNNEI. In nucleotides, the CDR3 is TGTGCCAGCAGTAAGGGACCATACAATGAGCAGTTCTTC. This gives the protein CASSKGPYNEQFF.

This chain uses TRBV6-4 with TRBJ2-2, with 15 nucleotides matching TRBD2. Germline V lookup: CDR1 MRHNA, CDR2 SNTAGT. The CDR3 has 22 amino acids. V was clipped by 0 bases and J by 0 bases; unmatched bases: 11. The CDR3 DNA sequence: TGTGCCAGCAGTGACTCGAGGACTAGCGGGAGGGCCAGTAATACGAACACCGGGGAGCTGTTTTTT. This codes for CASSDSRTSGRASNTNTGELFF.

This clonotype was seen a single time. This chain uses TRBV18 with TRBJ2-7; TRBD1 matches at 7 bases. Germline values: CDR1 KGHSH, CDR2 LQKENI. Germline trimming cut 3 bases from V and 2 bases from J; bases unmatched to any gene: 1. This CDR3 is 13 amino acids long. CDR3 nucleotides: TGTGCCAGCTCACCGGGACAGACCTACGAGCAGTACTTC. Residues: CASSPGQTYEQYF.

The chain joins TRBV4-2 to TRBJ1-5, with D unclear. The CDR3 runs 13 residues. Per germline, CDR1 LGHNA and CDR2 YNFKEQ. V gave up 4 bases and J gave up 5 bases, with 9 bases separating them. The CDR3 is CASSLDLDQPQHF. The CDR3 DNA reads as TGTGCCAGCAGCCTAGACTTAGATCAGCCCCAGCATTTT.

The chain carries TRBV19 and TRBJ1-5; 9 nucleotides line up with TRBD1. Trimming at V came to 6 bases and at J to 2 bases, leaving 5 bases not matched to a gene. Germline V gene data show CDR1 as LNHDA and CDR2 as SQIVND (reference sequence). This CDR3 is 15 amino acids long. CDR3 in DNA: TGTGCCAGTAGCCGGGACAGGGACCGCAATCAGCCCCAGCATTTT. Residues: CASSRDRDRNQPQHF.

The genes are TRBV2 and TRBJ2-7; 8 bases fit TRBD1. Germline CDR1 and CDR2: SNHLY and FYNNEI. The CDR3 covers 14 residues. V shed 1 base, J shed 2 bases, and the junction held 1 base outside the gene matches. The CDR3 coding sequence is TGTGCCAGCAGTGAAGACAGGGGGACCTACGAGCAGTACTTC. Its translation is CASSEDRGTYEQYF.

The CDR3 nucleotides are TGTGCCAGCTCACCAAGGCCGGGATTTAAAGAGACCCAGTACTTC. Its translation is CASSPRPGFKETQYF. The chain links TRBV18 to TRBJ2-5; D might be TRBD2 (5 bases). Per the germline V gene, CDR1 is KGHSH and CDR2 is LQKENI. V dropped 2 bases and J dropped 3 bases, with 13 bases sitting between them. This CDR3 contains 15 residues.

As DNA, the CDR3 is TGTGCCAGCAGTTTATGGGGCGGGACAGTTCAAGAGACCCAGTACTTC. It is translated as CASSLWGGTVQETQYF. V gene TRBV27 combines with J gene TRBJ2-5; maybe TRBD1 (7 bases). Germline V lookup: CDR1 MNHEY, CDR2 SMNVEV (reference sequence). This CDR3 is built from 16 residues. V shed 1 base and J shed 2 bases, with 14 bases lying between them.

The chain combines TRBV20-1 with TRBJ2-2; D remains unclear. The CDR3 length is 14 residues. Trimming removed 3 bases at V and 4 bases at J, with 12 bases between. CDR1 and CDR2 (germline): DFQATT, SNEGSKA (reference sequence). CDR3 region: CSASFGQFTGELFF. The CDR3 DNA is TGCAGTGCTAGTTTTGGGCAGTTCACCGGGGAGCTGTTTTTT.

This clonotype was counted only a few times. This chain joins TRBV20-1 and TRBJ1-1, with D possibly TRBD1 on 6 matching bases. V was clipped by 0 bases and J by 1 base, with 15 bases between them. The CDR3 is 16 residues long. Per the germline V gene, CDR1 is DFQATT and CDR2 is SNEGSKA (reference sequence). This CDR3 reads CSARDPGTSPNTEAFF. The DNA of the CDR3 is TGCAGTGCTAGAGACCCTGGGACATCCCCGAACACTGAAGCTTTCTTT.

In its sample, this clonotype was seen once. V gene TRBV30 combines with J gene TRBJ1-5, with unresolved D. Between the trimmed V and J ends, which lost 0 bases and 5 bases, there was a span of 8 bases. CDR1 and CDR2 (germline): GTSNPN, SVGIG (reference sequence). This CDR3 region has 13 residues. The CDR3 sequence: CAWSVPPDQPQHF. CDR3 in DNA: TGTGCCTGGAGTGTCCCCCCGGATCAGCCCCAGCATTTT.

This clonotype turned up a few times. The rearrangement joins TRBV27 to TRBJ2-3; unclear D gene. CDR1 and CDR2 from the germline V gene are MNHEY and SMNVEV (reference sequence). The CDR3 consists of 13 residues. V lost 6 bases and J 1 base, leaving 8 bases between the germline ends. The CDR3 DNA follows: TGTGCCAGCAGATCCTCTGGCACAGATACGCAGTATTTT. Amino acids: CASRSSGTDTQYF.